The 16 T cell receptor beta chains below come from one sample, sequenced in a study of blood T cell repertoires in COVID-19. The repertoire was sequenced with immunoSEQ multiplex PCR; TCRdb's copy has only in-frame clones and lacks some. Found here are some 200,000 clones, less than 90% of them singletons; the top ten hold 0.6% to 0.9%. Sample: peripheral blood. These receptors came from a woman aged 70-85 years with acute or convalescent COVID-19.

CDR3 region: CASSQDSAALTF. CDR3 nucleotides: TGTGCCAGCAGCCAGGACTCCGCAGCTCTCACCTTC. The V gene is TRBV6-5, the J gene TRBJ1-2; D uncertain. Germline V gene data show CDR1 as MNHEY and CDR2 as SVGAGI. The CDR3 contains 12 residues. Trimming took off 6 bases at V and 13 bases at J, with 18 bases between the two ends.

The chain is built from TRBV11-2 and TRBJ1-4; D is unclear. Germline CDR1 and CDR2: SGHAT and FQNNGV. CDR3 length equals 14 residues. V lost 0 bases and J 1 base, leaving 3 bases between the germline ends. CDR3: CASSLDGTNEKLFF. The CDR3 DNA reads TGTGCCAGCAGCTTAGACGGAACTAATGAAAAACTGTTTTTT.

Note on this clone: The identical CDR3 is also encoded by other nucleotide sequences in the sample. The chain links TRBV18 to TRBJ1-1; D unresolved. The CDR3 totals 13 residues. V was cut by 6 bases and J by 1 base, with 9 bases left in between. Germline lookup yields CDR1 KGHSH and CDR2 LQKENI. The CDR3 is CASSVGGNTEAFF. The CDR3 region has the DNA TGTGCCAGCTCGGTTGGAGGGAACACTGAAGCTTTCTTT.

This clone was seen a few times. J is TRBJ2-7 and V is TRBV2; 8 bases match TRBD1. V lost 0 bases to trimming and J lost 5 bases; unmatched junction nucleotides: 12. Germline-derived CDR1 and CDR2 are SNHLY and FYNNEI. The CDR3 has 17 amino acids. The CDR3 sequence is CASSEAGLDRASNEQYF. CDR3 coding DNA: TGTGCCAGCAGTGAAGCGGGGCTGGACAGGGCTTCAAACGAGCAGTACTTC.

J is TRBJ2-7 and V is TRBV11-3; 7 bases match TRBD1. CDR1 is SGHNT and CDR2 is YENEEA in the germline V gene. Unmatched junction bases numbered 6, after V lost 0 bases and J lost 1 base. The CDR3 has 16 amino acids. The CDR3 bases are TGTGCCAGCAGCTTAGATCGGGGACAGCAATCCTACGAGCAGTACTTC. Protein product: CASSLDRGQQSYEQYF.

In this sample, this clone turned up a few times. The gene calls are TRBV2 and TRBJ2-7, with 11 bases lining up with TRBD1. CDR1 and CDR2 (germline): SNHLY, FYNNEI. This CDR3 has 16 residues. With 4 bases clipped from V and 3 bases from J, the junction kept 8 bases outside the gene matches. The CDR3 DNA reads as TGTGCCAGCAGTGCGACCGGGACAGGGGGAATCTACGAGCAGTACTTC. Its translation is CASSATGTGGIYEQYF.

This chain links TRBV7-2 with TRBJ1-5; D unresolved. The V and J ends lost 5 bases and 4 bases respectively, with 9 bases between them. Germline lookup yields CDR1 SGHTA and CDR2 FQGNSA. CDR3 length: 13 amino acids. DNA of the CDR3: TGTGCCAGCAGCCCAAACAGTAATCAGCCCCAGCATTTT. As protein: CASSPNSNQPQHF.

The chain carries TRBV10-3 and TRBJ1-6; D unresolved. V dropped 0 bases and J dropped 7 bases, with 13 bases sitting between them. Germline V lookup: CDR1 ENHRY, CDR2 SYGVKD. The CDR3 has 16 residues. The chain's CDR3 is CAISESRVAVNSPLHF. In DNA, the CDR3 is TGTGCCATCAGTGAGTCGAGGGTGGCGGTCAATTCACCCCTCCACTTT.

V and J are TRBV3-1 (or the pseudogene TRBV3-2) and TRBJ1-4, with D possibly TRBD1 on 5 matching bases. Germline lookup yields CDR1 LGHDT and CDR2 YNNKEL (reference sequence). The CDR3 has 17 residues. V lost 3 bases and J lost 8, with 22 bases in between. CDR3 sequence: CASSHAGSVGQGEKLFF. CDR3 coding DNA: TGTGCCAGCAGCCATGCTGGGTCGGTAGGACAAGGGGAAAAACTGTTTTTT.

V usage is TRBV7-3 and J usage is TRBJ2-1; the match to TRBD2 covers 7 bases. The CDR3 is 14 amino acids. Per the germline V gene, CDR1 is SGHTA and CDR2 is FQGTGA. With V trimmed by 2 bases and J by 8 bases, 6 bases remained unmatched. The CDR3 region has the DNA TGTGCCAGCAGCTTAGGTGCGGGAGAGGATGAGCAGTTCTTC. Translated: CASSLGAGEDEQFF.

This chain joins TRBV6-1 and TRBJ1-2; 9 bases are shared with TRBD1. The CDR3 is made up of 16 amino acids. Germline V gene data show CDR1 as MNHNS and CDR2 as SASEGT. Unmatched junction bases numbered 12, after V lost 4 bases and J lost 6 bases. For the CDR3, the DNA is TGTGCCAGCAGTGCGGGGAACAGGGGGCGCAACGATGGCTACACCTTC. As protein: CASSAGNRGRNDGYTF.

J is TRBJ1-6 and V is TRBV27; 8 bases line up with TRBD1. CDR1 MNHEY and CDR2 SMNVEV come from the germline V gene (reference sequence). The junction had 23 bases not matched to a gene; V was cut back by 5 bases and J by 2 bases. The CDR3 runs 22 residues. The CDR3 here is CASSPSPWRTGNKIPYNSPLHF. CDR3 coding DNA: TGTGCCAGCAGTCCCTCTCCCTGGAGGACAGGGAATAAAATCCCCTATAATTCACCCCTCCACTTT.

The CDR3 spells CASADPGRRNYGYTF. CDR3 DNA sequence: TGTGCCAGCGCAGATCCAGGCAGGAGGAACTATGGCTACACCTTC. This chain links TRBV2 with TRBJ1-2, with D hard to call. The V and J ends lost 8 bases and 2 bases respectively, with 18 bases between them. The CDR3 runs to 15 residues. Germline values: CDR1 SNHLY, CDR2 FYNNEI.

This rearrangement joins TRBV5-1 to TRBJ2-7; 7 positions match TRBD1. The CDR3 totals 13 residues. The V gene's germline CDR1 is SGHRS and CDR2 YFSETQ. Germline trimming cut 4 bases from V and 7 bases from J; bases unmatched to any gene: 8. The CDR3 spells CASSIDREREQYF. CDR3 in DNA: TGCGCCAGCAGCATAGACAGGGAAAGGGAGCAGTACTTC.

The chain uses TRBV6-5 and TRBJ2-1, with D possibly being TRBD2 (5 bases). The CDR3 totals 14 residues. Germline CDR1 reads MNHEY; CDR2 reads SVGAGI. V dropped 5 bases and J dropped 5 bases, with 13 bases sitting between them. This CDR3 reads CASSPTLAHNEQFF. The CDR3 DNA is TGTGCCAGCAGTCCGACCCTAGCCCACAATGAGCAGTTCTTC.

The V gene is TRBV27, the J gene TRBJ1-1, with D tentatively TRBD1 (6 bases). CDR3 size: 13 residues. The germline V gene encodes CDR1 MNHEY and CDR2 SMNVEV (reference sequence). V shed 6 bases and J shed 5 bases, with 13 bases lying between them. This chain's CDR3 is CASSGQMGTEAFF. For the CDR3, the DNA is TGTGCCAGCAGCGGACAGATGGGAACTGAAGCTTTCTTT.